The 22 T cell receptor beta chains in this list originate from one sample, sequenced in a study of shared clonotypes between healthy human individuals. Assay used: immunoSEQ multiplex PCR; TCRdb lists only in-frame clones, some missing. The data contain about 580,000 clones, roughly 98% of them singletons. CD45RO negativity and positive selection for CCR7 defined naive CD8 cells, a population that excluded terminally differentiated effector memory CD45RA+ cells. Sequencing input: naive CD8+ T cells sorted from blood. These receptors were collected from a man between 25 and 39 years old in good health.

CDR3 nucleotide sequence: TGTGCCAGCAGCCCCAAGAGTTGGGGATACAATGAGCAGTTCTTC. This codes for CASSPKSWGYNEQFF. V gene TRBV7-9 combines with J gene TRBJ2-1; no clear D gene. The CDR3 runs to 15 residues. CDR1 is SEHNR, CDR2 FQNEAQ, per germline (reference sequence). V lost 5 bases to trimming and J lost 4 bases, with 15 bases between them.

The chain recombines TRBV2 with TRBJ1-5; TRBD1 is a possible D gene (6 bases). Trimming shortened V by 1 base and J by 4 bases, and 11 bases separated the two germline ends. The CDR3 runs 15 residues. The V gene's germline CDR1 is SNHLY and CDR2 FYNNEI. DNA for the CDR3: TGTGCCAGCAGTGAAGGCGACAGGCTGAATCAGCCCCAGCATTTT. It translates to CASSEGDRLNQPQHF.

The CDR3, as DNA: TGTGCCAGCAGCTCGAACTACGAGCAGTACTTC. It encodes CASSSNYEQYF. This sequence joins TRBV7-6 and TRBJ2-7; D not resolved. The CDR3 spans 11 residues. V was pared by 4 bases and J by 3 bases, with 4 bases between. Germline values: CDR1 SGHVS, CDR2 FNYEAQ.

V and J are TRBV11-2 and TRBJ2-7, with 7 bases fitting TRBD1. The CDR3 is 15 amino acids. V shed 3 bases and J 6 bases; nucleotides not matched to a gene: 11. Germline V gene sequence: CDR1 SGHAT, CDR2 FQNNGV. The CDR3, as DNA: TGTGCCAGCAGCTTCGAGAGAGTAGGGGGCTCCGAGCAGTACTTC. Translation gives CASSFERVGGSEQYF. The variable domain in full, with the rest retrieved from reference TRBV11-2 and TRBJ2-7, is EAGVAQSPRYKIIEKRQSVAFWCNPISGHATLYWYQQILGQGPKLLIQFQNNGVVDDSQLPKDRFSAERLKGVDSTLKIQPAKLEDSAVYLCASSFERVGGSEQYFGPGTRLTVT.

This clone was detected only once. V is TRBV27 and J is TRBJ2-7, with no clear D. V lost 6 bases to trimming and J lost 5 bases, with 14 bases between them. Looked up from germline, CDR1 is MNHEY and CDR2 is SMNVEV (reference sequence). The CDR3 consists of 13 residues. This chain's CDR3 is CASSLTTTDEQYF. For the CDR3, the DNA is TGTGCCAGCAGCCTAACCACGACGGACGAGCAGTACTTC.

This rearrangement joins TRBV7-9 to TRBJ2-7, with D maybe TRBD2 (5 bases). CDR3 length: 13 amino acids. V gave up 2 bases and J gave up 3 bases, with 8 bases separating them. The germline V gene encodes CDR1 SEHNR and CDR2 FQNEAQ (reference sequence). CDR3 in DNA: TGTGCCAGCAGCTTAAGCGGAGGCTACGAGCAGTACTTC. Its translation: CASSLSGGYEQYF.

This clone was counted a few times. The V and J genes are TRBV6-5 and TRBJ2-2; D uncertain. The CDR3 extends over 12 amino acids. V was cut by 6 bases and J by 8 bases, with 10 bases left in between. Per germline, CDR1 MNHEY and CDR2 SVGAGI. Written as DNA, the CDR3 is TGTGCCAGCAGCCACCGCTCAGGGGAGCTGTTTTTT. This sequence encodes CASSHRSGELFF.

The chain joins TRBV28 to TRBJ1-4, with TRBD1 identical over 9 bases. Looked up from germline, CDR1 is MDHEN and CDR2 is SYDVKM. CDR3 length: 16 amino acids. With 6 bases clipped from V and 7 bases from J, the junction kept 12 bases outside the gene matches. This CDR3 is CASSPRDRVTSEKLFF. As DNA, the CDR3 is TGTGCCAGCAGCCCTCGGGACAGGGTAACTTCTGAAAAACTGTTTTTT.

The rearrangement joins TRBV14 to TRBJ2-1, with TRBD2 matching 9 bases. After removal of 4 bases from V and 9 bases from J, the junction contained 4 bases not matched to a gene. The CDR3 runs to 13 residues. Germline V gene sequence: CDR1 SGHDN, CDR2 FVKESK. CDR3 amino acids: CASSPVAGAEQFF. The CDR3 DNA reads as TGTGCCAGCAGCCCGGTAGCGGGAGCTGAGCAGTTCTTC.

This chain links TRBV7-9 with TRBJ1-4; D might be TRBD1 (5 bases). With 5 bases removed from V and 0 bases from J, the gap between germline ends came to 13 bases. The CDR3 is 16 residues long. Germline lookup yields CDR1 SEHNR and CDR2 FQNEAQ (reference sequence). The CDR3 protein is CASSRGAYATNEKLFF. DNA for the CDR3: TGTGCCAGCAGCCGAGGGGCCTATGCAACTAATGAAAAACTGTTTTTT.

CDR3 loop: CASSSGPGESNEKLFF. For the CDR3, the DNA is TGTGCCAGCAGCTCGGGGCCAGGGGAATCTAATGAAAAACTGTTTTTT. The chain has TRBV13 and TRBJ1-4, with D possibly being TRBD1 (6 bases). There are 16 residues in the CDR3. V was clipped by 4 bases and J by 3 bases, with 15 bases between them. The germline V gene encodes CDR1 PRHDT and CDR2 FYEKMQ (reference sequence).

As DNA, the CDR3 is TGTGCCAGCAGTTGGCGGGAGAGCTACGAGCAGTACTTC. It yields the protein CASSWRESYEQYF. The gene calls are TRBV6-1 and TRBJ2-7, with 7 bases that match TRBD2. The CDR3 extends over 13 amino acids. CDR1 MNHNS and CDR2 SASEGT come from the germline V gene. V was clipped by 5 bases and J by 3 bases; unmatched bases: 4.

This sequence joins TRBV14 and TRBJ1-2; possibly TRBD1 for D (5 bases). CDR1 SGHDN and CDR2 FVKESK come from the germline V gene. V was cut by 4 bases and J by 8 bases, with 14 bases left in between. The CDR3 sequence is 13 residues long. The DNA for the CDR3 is TGTGCCAGCAGCCCGGGGAGACAGCGGGGCTACACCTTC. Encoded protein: CASSPGRQRGYTF.

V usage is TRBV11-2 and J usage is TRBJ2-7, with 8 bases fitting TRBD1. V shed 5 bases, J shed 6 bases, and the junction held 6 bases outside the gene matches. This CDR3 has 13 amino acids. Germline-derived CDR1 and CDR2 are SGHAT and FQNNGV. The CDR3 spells CASSRRQGIEQYF. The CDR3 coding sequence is TGTGCCAGCAGCCGGAGACAGGGGATCGAGCAGTACTTC. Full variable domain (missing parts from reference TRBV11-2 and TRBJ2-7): EAGVAQSPRYKIIEKRQSVAFWCNPISGHATLYWYQQILGQGPKLLIQFQNNGVVDDSQLPKDRFSAERLKGVDSTLKIQPAKLEDSAVYLCASSRRQGIEQYFGPGTRLTVT.

The CDR3 protein is CASRATGTGLDTQYF. DNA for the CDR3: TGTGCCAGCAGGGCCACCGGGACAGGCCTGGATACGCAGTATTTT. The chain has TRBV27 and TRBJ2-3; 8 bases are a match to TRBD1. Germline assignment: CDR1 MNHEY and CDR2 SMNVEV (reference sequence). J lost 6 bases, V lost 6 bases, and 11 bases had no gene match. The CDR3 runs to 15 residues.

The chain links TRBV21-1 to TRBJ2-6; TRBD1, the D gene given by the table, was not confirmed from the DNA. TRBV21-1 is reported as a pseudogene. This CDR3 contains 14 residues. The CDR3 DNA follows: TGTGCCAGCAGCCCCAGCTCTGGGGCCAACGTCCTGACTTTC. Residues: CASSPSSGANVLTF.

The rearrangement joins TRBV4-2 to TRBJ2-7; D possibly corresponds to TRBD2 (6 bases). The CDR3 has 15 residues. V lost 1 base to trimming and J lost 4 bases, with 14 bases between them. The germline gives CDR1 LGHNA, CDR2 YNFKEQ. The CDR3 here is CASSQGYGSGYEQYF. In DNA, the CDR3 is TGTGCCAGCAGCCAAGGTTACGGGAGTGGTTACGAGCAGTACTTC.

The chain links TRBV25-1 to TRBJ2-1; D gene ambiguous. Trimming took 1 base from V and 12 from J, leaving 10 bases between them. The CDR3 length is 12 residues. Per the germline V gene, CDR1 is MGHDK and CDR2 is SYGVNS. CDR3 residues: CASSESPLRQFF. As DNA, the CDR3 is TGTGCCAGCAGTGAATCCCCTTTGCGGCAGTTCTTC.

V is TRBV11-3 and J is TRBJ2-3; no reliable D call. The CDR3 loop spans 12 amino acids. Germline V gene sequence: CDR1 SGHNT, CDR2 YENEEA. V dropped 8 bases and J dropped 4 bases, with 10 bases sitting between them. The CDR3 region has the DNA TGTGCCAGCTCCACGAGCGCAGATACGCAGTATTTT. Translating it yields CASSTSADTQYF.

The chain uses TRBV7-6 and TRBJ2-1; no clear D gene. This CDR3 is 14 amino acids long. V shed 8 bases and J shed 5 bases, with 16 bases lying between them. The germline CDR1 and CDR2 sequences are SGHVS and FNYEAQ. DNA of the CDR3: TGTGCCAGCGGGGATACTATTCTAAACAATGAGCAGTTCTTC. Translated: CASGDTILNNEQFF.

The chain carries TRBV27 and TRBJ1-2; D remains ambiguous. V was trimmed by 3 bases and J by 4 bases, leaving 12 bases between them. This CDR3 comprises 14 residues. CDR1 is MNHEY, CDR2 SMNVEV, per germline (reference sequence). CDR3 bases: TGTGCCAGCAGTTTCTCGGGCGGGAGCTATGGCTACACCTTC. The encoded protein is CASSFSGGSYGYTF.

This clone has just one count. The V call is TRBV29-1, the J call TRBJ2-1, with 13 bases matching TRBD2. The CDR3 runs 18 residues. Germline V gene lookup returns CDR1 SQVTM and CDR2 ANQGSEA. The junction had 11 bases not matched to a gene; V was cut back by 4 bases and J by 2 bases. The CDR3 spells CSVAGLAGEGRPYNEQFF. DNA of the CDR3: TGCAGCGTTGCTGGACTAGCGGGAGAAGGTCGGCCCTACAATGAGCAGTTCTTC.